This T cell receptor (beta chain) appears in the sequencing data of a study of blood T cell repertoires in COVID-19. This clone was found a few times. Only in-frame clones appear in the TCRdb table, and some are missing; sequencing was by immunoSEQ multiplex PCR. The sample has roughly 190,000 clones; 70% to 80% are singletons. Germline V CDR1 and CDR2: SGHNT, YENEEA. The CDR3 runs to 13 residues. Deletions cut 5 bases from V and 8 bases from J, with 13 bases between. The J gene is TRBJ2-1, the V gene TRBV11-3; tentatively, D is TRBD2 (6 bases). This TCR derives from a woman aged 50 to 60 with acute or convalescent COVID-19. The sample was peripheral blood. CDR3 protein: CASSRDFGDEQFF. The CDR3 DNA reads TGTGCCAGCAGCAGGGACTTCGGGGATGAGCAGTTCTTC.